The next 17 T cell receptor beta chains were all read from a single sample in a study of T cell responses to AZD1222 COVID-19 vaccine. The assay was immunoSEQ multiplex PCR, and TCRdb's table has in-frame clones only and misses some. The sample lists approximately 130,000 clones, 92% seen once, with around 1.1% in the top ten. The material was peripheral blood, obtained 28 days after the second AZD1222 dose. These receptors all come from an adult who received the AZD1222 COVID-19 vaccine.

The chain combines TRBV5-1 with TRBJ2-1; TRBD2 matches at 12 bases. The CDR3 is made up of 18 amino acids. The V segment lost 4 bases and the J segment 0 bases; nucleotides outside the gene matches: 8. CDR1 SGHRS and CDR2 YFSETQ come from the germline V gene. CDR3 in amino acids: CASSEGLAGISSYNEQFF. In nucleotides, the CDR3 is TGCGCCAGCAGCGAGGGACTAGCGGGCATAAGCTCCTACAATGAGCAGTTCTTC.

V gene TRBV5-1 combines with J gene TRBJ2-7; D not resolved. CDR3 length: 13 amino acids. The germline gives CDR1 SGHRS, CDR2 YFSETQ. V was cut by 4 bases and J by 1 base, with 9 bases left in between. The CDR3 DNA sequence: TGCGCCAGCAGCGGCGGTCTTTCCTACGAGCAGTACTTC. Amino acid sequence: CASSGGLSYEQYF.

This chain joins TRBV11-2 and TRBJ1-1, with D possibly matching TRBD1 (6 bases). With 3 bases removed from V and 6 bases from J, the gap between germline ends came to 8 bases. Germline CDR1 is SGHAT and CDR2 is FQNNGV. This CDR3 spans 12 amino acids. The CDR3 reads CASSLNRAEAFF. As DNA, the CDR3 is TGTGCCAGCAGCTTGAACAGGGCTGAAGCTTTCTTT.

The genes are TRBV9 and TRBJ2-5, with D possibly being TRBD1 (6 bases). The CDR3 runs 13 residues. V lost 1 base and J 5 bases, leaving 9 bases between the germline ends. Germline V gene lookup returns CDR1 SGDLS and CDR2 YYNGEE. CDR3 loop: CASSVTGIETQYF. The CDR3 nucleotides are TGTGCCAGCAGCGTAACAGGGATCGAGACCCAGTACTTC.

CDR3 DNA: TGTGCCAGCAGCCGGACGGGATCCCGCTGGGAAAAACTGTTTTTT. As protein: CASSRTGSRWEKLFF. The genes are TRBV7-2 and TRBJ1-4, with unresolved D. V was shortened by 5 bases and J by 8 bases, with 18 bases between the two germline ends. The CDR3 covers 15 residues. Germline V gene lookup returns CDR1 SGHTA and CDR2 FQGNSA.

The chain employs TRBV5-1 and TRBJ1-1; D is unclear. Trimming took 0 bases from V and 0 from J, leaving 9 bases between them. The CDR3 runs to 15 residues. The V gene's germline CDR1 is SGHRS and CDR2 YFSETQ. The CDR3 sequence: CASSLVGGMNTEAFF. CDR3 bases: TGCGCCAGCAGCTTGGTAGGCGGCATGAACACTGAAGCTTTCTTT.

The chain has TRBV3-1 (or the pseudogene TRBV3-2) and TRBJ1-2; no definite D call. From germline, CDR1 is LGHDT and CDR2 YNNKEL (reference sequence). V lost 0 bases and J 0 bases, leaving 5 bases between the germline ends. CDR3 length equals 14 residues. The CDR3 protein is CASSQEGANYGYTF. CDR3 DNA sequence: TGTGCCAGCAGCCAAGAGGGTGCTAACTATGGCTACACCTTC.

This clone has just one count. The chain couples TRBV4-3 to TRBJ1-4; D perhaps matches TRBD1 (6 bases). Germline V gives CDR1 LGHNA, CDR2 YSLEER. This CDR3 region has 15 residues. V lost 0 bases to trimming and J lost 8 bases, with 13 bases between them. The CDR3 protein is CASSQENRVGEKLFF. DNA for the CDR3: TGCGCCAGCAGCCAAGAAAACAGGGTGGGCGAAAAACTGTTTTTT.

This chain links TRBV9 with TRBJ2-3; D may be TRBD2 (6 bases). The germline V gene encodes CDR1 SGDLS and CDR2 YYNGEE. V was trimmed by 4 bases and J by 0 bases, leaving 12 bases between them. The CDR3 sequence is 15 residues long. The CDR3 DNA sequence: TGTGCCAGCAGCCCCCCGGGGACTAGCACAGATACGCAGTATTTT. It codes for CASSPPGTSTDTQYF.

The V and J genes are TRBV5-8 and TRBJ1-5; maybe TRBD1 (6 bases). Germline-derived CDR1 and CDR2 are SGHTS and YDEGEE. The CDR3 is 19 residues long. Trimming removed 0 bases at V and 0 bases at J, with 19 bases between. CDR3 loop: CASSLAVFWGALSNQPQHF. The CDR3 DNA follows: TGTGCCAGCAGCTTGGCTGTTTTCTGGGGGGCTCTTAGCAATCAGCCCCAGCATTTT.

The chain uses TRBV20-1 and TRBJ1-6, with unresolved D. CDR3 length equals 14 residues. Trimming pared 3 bases from V and 8 bases from J, leaving 14 bases between. Germline CDR1 reads DFQATT; CDR2 reads SNEGSKA (reference sequence). This chain's CDR3 is CSASRSTVDSPLHF. The CDR3, as DNA: TGCAGTGCTAGTAGGAGTACAGTGGATTCACCCCTCCACTTT.

The chain couples TRBV29-1 to TRBJ1-2; 9 nucleotides match TRBD1. The CDR3 runs to 13 residues. Trimming at V came to 6 bases and at J to 5 bases, leaving 7 bases not matched to a gene. Germline V gene data show CDR1 as SQVTM and CDR2 as ANQGSEA. CDR3 sequence reads: CSVAGQGGYGYTF. For the CDR3, the DNA is TGCAGCGTCGCGGGACAGGGTGGTTATGGCTACACCTTC.

The genes are TRBV7-3 and TRBJ2-1; 7 bases fit TRBD2. The CDR3 contains 15 residues. CDR1 is SGHTA and CDR2 is FQGTGA in the germline V gene. V shed 5 bases, J shed 4 bases, and the junction held 8 bases outside the gene matches. The CDR3 is CASSRGGGQYNEQFF. CDR3 coding DNA: TGTGCCAGCAGCCGCGGGGGAGGCCAATACAATGAGCAGTTCTTC.

The chain links TRBV7-2 to TRBJ2-7; a possible D gene is TRBD2 (5 bases). Germline V lookup: CDR1 SGHTA, CDR2 FQGNSA. V lost 0 bases to trimming and J lost 1 base, with 7 bases between them. This CDR3 comprises 14 residues. Written as DNA, the CDR3 is TGTGCCAGCAGCTTAGCGGGAGTTTCCTACGAGCAGTACTTC. Translating gives CASSLAGVSYEQYF.

The gene calls are TRBV3-1 (or the pseudogene TRBV3-2) and TRBJ1-2; D is uncertain. Germline CDR1 and CDR2: LGHDT and YNNKEL (reference sequence). This CDR3 spans 12 amino acids. V lost 4 bases and J lost 4, with 7 bases in between. The CDR3, as DNA: TGTGCCAGCAGCCGGGATGGCTATGGCTACACCTTC. Protein: CASSRDGYGYTF.

This chain uses TRBV5-1 with TRBJ2-5; no clear D. This CDR3 is 12 amino acids long. CDR1 is SGHRS and CDR2 is YFSETQ in the germline V gene. The germline V and J ends were trimmed by 0 bases and 5 bases, with 5 bases remaining between them. The CDR3 region has the DNA TGCGCCAGCAGCTTGGAAGAGGAGACCCAGTACTTC. Amino acid sequence: CASSLEEETQYF.

This rearrangement joins TRBV5-5 to TRBJ1-1; unclear D gene. The CDR3 consists of 13 residues. Germline V gene sequence: CDR1 SGHKS, CDR2 YYEKEE (reference sequence). V gave up 0 bases and J gave up 6 bases, with 9 bases separating them. CDR3 protein: CASSLAGVAEAFF. CDR3 bases: TGTGCCAGCAGCTTGGCTGGCGTTGCTGAAGCTTTCTTT.